These 10 T cell receptor beta chains share one sample of origin, sequenced in a study of CD8 T cells in Susac syndrome (dated by TCRdb to about 2019). Library preparation was by the immunoSEQ multiplex PCR assay. RNA was extracted with the RNeasy kit and about 0.5 to 1 ug was reverse transcribed using random hexamers. TCRdb reworked the public reads: Q25 trimming with fastp, MiXCR clone assembly, productive beta chains retained. Rows are unified per CDR3 protein, each entry keeping the most common DNA and genes. The sample yields nearly 200,000 distinct CDR3 sequences; about 95% were counted once. The ten largest clones take up 0.093% of the sample. Sequencing was carried out using CD4+ T cells from PBMCs. These receptors all come from a human donor with multiple sclerosis.

V is TRBV29-1 and J is TRBJ2-1; D is possibly TRBD2 (5 bases). This CDR3 has 13 residues. Trimming removed 7 bases from V and 3 bases from J, with 13 bases in between. The germline V gene has CDR1 SQVTM and CDR2 ANQGSEA. The CDR3 protein is CSGGLAGYNEQFF. In DNA, the CDR3 is TGCAGCGGCGGGCTAGCAGGCTACAATGAGCAGTTCTTC.

This rearrangement joins TRBV12-3 or TRBV12-4 to TRBJ1-1; 7 bases line up with TRBD1. The CDR3 runs 13 residues. V was pared by 5 bases and J by 3 bases, with 3 bases of the junction left unmatched. CDR3 coding DNA: TGTGCCAGCAGTAGGGACAGTTACACTGAAGCTTTCTTT. Translation gives CASSRDSYTEAFF.

This chain uses TRBV29-1 with TRBJ1-1; 7 bases are a match to TRBD1. Per germline, CDR1 SQVTM and CDR2 ANQGSEA. The CDR3 is 13 amino acids. The J segment lost 1 base and the V segment lost 6 bases, leaving 5 bases of the junction unmatched. The CDR3 nucleotides are TGCAGCGTCCCGACAGGGTCGAACACTGAAGCTTTCTTT. This gives the protein CSVPTGSNTEAFF.

The rearrangement links TRBV30 to TRBJ1-1; 7 positions agree with TRBD1. The junction had 9 bases not matched to a gene; V was cut back by 4 bases and J by 7 bases. The germline CDR1 and CDR2 sequences are GTSNPN and SVGIG (reference sequence). The CDR3 totals 13 residues. The CDR3 spells CAWIVAGQLEAFF. CDR3 coding DNA: TGTGCCTGGATCGTCGCGGGACAGCTTGAAGCTTTCTTT. Based on the CDR3 plus reference TRBV30 and TRBJ1-1, the full variable domain is SQTIHQWPATLVQPVGSPLSLECTVEGTSNPNLYWYRQAAGRGLQLLFYSVGIGQISSEVPQNLSASRPQDRQFILSSKKLLLSDSGFYLCAWIVAGQLEAFFGQGTRLTVV.

The rearrangement uses TRBV28 and TRBJ1-1; tentatively, D is TRBD1 (5 bases). This CDR3 contains 14 residues. Trimming left V 4 bases short and J 5 bases short, with 14 bases between. Per the germline V gene, CDR1 is MDHEN and CDR2 is SYDVKM. The CDR3 loop reads CASSWQGLGTEAFF. CDR3 nucleotide sequence: TGTGCCAGCAGTTGGCAGGGATTGGGGACTGAAGCTTTCTTT.

The chain couples TRBV24-1 to TRBJ2-1; D remains ambiguous. The V end lost 4 bases, the J end lost 2 bases, and 8 bases lay between the germline ends. Germline CDR1 and CDR2: KGHDR and SFDVKD. The CDR3 consists of 14 residues. The CDR3 DNA follows: TGTGCCACCAGTGACTACCGCCCCTACAATGAGCAGTTCTTC. This gives the protein CATSDYRPYNEQFF.

This clonotype was picked up one time. The rearrangement joins TRBV29-1 to TRBJ1-1; 8 bases fit TRBD1. The CDR3 loop spans 13 amino acids. J was trimmed by 5 bases and V by 4 bases; bases with no gene match: 6. Germline V gene sequence: CDR1 SQVTM, CDR2 ANQGSEA. The DNA for the CDR3 is TGCAGCGTTGGAGGACAGGGCTTTACTGAAGCTTTCTTT. It is translated as CSVGGQGFTEAFF.

A single count supports this clonotype. V is TRBV4-1 and J is TRBJ1-2; D is ambiguous. The CDR3 sequence is 14 residues long. V shed 4 bases and J shed 4 bases, with 13 bases lying between them. Germline lookup yields CDR1 MGHRA and CDR2 YSYEKL. As DNA, the CDR3 is TGCGCCAGCAGCCCACATCGGGCCACCTATGGCTACACCTTC. Translating gives CASSPHRATYGYTF.

This chain links TRBV3-1 with TRBJ1-5; no clear D gene. The V and J ends lost 4 bases and 4 bases respectively, with 11 bases between them. Germline loops: CDR1 LGHDT, CDR2 YNNKEL (reference sequence). The CDR3 has 14 residues. CDR3 loop: CASSPAQGNQPQHF. CDR3 sequence (DNA): TGTGCCAGCAGCCCAGCTCAAGGGAATCAGCCCCAGCATTTT.

The chain joins TRBV7-6 to TRBJ2-7; D is uncertain. The CDR3 loop spans 14 amino acids. Germline V gene lookup returns CDR1 SGHVS and CDR2 FNYEAQ. V was clipped by 4 bases and J by 4 bases, with 14 bases between them. The CDR3 DNA is TGTGCCAGCAGCTCCCCCTATTCCCCTTACGAGCAGTACTTC. It yields the protein CASSSPYSPYEQYF.